The 8 T cell receptor beta chains reported below all come from one sample, sequenced in a study of regulatory T cells in long-lasting Graves disease. Through Arm-PCR of CDR3 regions and iRepertoire HTBI primers, TCR beta libraries were built. Each CDR3 protein is one row after TCRdb ran MiXCR on the multiplex PCR reads. The data hold about 430,000 distinct CDR3 sequences, with approximately 15% observed a single time. As to time point: newly diagnosed GD, antithyroid drugs for less than 3 months. Isolated PBMC RNA provided the starting material for the TCR library. This same sample was also taken into another study, of T cells in Graves' hyperthyroidism and ophthalmopathy.

The sample was peripheral blood mononuclear cells (PBMCs), taken at new diagnosis, from a patient treated with antithyroid drugs. These receptors all come from a woman in her thirties or forties with Graves disease.

In its sample, this clonotype was seen a few times. The chain couples TRBV30 to TRBJ2-3; D unclear. The CDR3 has 13 amino acids. The ends were cut back, 0 bases at V and 0 bases at J, with 4 bases in the middle. Germline-derived CDR1 and CDR2 are GTSNPN and SVGIG (reference sequence). CDR3 sequence reads: CAWSVLSTDTQYF. CDR3 DNA: TGTGCCTGGAGTGTACTTAGCACAGATACGCAGTATTTT.

This clonotype was counted ten times or more. The rearrangement links TRBV19 to TRBJ1-2; D gene ambiguous. CDR1 and CDR2 (germline): LNHDA, SQIVND (reference sequence). The CDR3 extends over 13 amino acids. V gave up 7 bases and J gave up 7 bases, with 16 bases separating them. The CDR3 DNA is TGTGCCAGTACCACCTATGATCTCTCTGGCTACACCTTC. This sequence encodes CASTTYDLSGYTF.

V is TRBV3-1 and J is TRBJ1-2; 7 nucleotides line up with TRBD1. Germline V gene data show CDR1 as LGHDT and CDR2 as YNNKEL (reference sequence). Trimming removed 2 bases from V and 4 bases from J; junction bases left unmatched: 4. This CDR3 is 14 amino acids long. The DNA of the CDR3 is TGTGCCAGCAGCCAAACAGGGGCCGGCTATGGCTACACCTTC. It translates to CASSQTGAGYGYTF.

There are many counts of this clonotype. The CDR3 DNA reads TGTGCCAGCAGCGTAGACGGGACTAGCGGGTCGGAGGAGCAGTACTTC. Its protein product is CASSVDGTSGSEEQYF. This sequence joins TRBV9 and TRBJ2-7; TRBD2 agrees at 12 bases. Germline values: CDR1 SGDLS, CDR2 YYNGEE. This CDR3 region has 16 residues. The trim removed 0 bases at V and 7 bases at J, leaving 8 bases unmatched. Combining the CDR3 with reference TRBV9 and TRBJ2-7 gives the whole variable domain DSGVTQTPKHLITATGQRVTLRCSPRSGDLSVYWYQQSLDQGLQFLIQYYNGEERAKGNILERFSAQQFPDLHSELNLSSLELGDSALYFCASSVDGTSGSEEQYFGPGTRLTVT.

This clonotype was seen many times. The J gene is TRBJ2-1, the V gene TRBV7-8; D is unresolved. The CDR3 covers 18 residues. V lost 2 bases to trimming and J lost 0 bases, with 17 bases between them. The germline V gene has CDR1 SGHVS and CDR2 FQNEAQ. Written as DNA, the CDR3 is TGTGCCAGCAGCTTATCGGCCTTCGGCGGCTCCTCCTACAATGAGCAGTTCTTC. Its translation: CASSLSAFGGSSYNEQFF.

At least ten counts were recorded for this clonotype. The CDR3 bases are TGTGCCAGCAGTTTCGTAGGGGACGCTTTCAATCAGCCCCAGCATTTT. It translates to CASSFVGDAFNQPQHF. This chain links TRBV28 with TRBJ1-5, with D possibly TRBD1 on 5 matching bases. This CDR3 comprises 16 residues. From germline, CDR1 is MDHEN and CDR2 SYDVKM. Trimming left V 3 bases short and J 3 bases short, with 15 bases between.

This clonotype was counted many times. The V and J genes are TRBV20-1 and TRBJ2-1; maybe TRBD2 (6 bases). Trimming took off 6 bases at V and 4 bases at J, with 16 bases between the two ends. This CDR3 contains 14 residues. Germline CDR1 DFQATT, CDR2 SNEGSKA (reference sequence). CDR3 sequence (DNA): TGCAGTGCGGAGAGGTTGGCGGGATACAATGAGCAGTTCTTC. Translated: CSAERLAGYNEQFF.

There are many counts of this clonotype. The chain joins TRBV7-3 to TRBJ1-1, with a possible D match to TRBD1 (5 bases). This CDR3 is built from 14 residues. The V end lost 5 bases, the J end lost 4 bases, and 14 bases lay between the germline ends. Germline-derived CDR1 and CDR2 are SGHTA and FQGTGA. CDR3 bases: TGTGCCAGCAGCCCTCAGGGTTTCGGCACTGAAGCTTTCTTT. It specifies CASSPQGFGTEAFF.